This TCR beta chain derives from a study of T cells after yellow fever vaccination (dated by TCRdb to the late 2010s). The study in broad terms: Libraries from fractions with low cell numbers were prepared with the SMART-Seq v4 Ultra Low Input RNA kit. Blood was drawn at multiple timepoints before and after primary and secondary immunization, with bulk PBMC replicates and cell subsets isolated. To follow T-cell clones before and after primary and booster YFV17D yellow fever vaccination, bulk TCR alpha and beta repertoires were sequenced over time. The cohort comprised two healthy male donors, one aged 18 to 30 and one aged 30 to 40 years.

This clonotype appeared many times. Base qualities are missing; no much larger clone stands one base away. According to the study, the label for this sample's treatment or condition signals: live attenuated yellow fever vaccine strain. PBMCs were isolated from peripheral blood using a standard Ficoll-Paque protocol. With anti-CD3 and anti-CD8 staining plus a dextramer loaded with the yellow fever NS4B epitope peptide, the researchers sorted epitope-specific CD8 T cells. TriZol was used to extract RNA from bulk PBMCs, from CD4 and CD8 fractions, and from dextramer-positive and dextramer-negative fractions. The research as a whole found: A small share of clonotypes occurred in both CD4 and CD8 compartments, likely arising from convergent recombination. After the booster, most of the clones that had expanded following primary vaccination were detected again (just under 97% of CD4 and roughly 90% of CD8), which suggests that memory was broadly maintained. Computational filtering was needed because FACS-sorted repertoires could contain abundant contaminating clonotypes from the bulk population. Because the study included only two donors, the extent to which the findings can be generalized is limited. The secondary T-cell response was weaker than the primary response but faster, peaking on day 5 instead of day 15.

TCR cDNA was synthesized by 5'RACE template switching, through which a universal primer site and unique molecular identifiers were introduced. cDNA synthesis was primed from both the TCR alpha and TCR beta constant segments. Two PCR steps were used to amplify libraries, with sample barcodes and sequencing adapters being added in the second step. Sequencing of libraries was performed on Illumina HiSeq 2500 (2x100 bp) or NovaSeq (2x150 bp). In the paper's pipeline: MIGEC handled demultiplexing of reads and collapsing into UMI consensus sequences, while MiXCR performed V(D)J alignment. Vaccine-responding clonotypes were defined with edgeR using replicate PBMC samples, requiring FDR below 0.01 and a log2 fold change above 5 up to day 15. Each bulk clonotype was labeled CD4 or CD8 based on which sequenced repertoire, CD4 or CD8, contained the clonotype at higher abundance. NS4B-specific clonotypes were defined as those at least 10-fold enriched in dextramer-positive over dextramer-negative fractions; CD4-biased clonotypes were excluded. Clones were called with MiXCR by TCRdb after fastp trimmed the public reads at Q25, and only in-frame beta chains were retained. Each entry merges the rows of one CDR3 protein and shows their most common DNA and genes. The V and J calls, along with clone size, are taken from TCRdb and not from the paper's own processing. The sample records tens of thousands of distinct CDR3 sequences, about an eighth of which are singletons. The leading ten clones occupy 20% to 25% of the sample.

The sequence was collected from a man between 18 and 29 years old who received the YFV17D yellow fever vaccine. Sequences were derived from CD8+ T cells not binding an NS4B(214-222) dextramer, sorted from PBMCs, sampled roughly 23 days after the first yellow fever vaccination. The intended sense of this specimen's cell subset or site label: NS4B epitope dextramer-negative CD8 T cells.

The CDR3 region: CASSPGLAGTYNEQFF. The nucleotide sequence reads TGCGCCAGCAGCCCGGGACTAGCGGGGACCTACAATGAGCAGTTCTTC. The V gene is TRBV5-1 and the J gene is TRBJ2-1; 13 bases in between match TRBD2. The CDR3 sequence holds 16 residues, the cysteine and phenylalanine included. Just the 48-base CDR3 DNA is kept, in frame starting at base 1. Looking up the germline V gene yields CDR1 SGHRS and CDR2 YFSETQ. Germline trimming: 4 bases from V, 2 bases from J; junction bases outside gene matches: 3. With the rest looked up from the reference TRBV5-1 and TRBJ2-1 genes rather than sequenced, the full variable domain is KAGVTQTPRYLIKTRGQQVTLSCSPISGHRSVSWYQQTPGQGLQFLFEYFSETQRNKGNFPGRFSGRQFSNSRSEMNVSTLELGDSALYLCASSPGLAGTYNEQFFGPGTRLTVL.